These 6 T cell receptor beta chains were sequenced from one sample in a study of T-cell reconstitution after alpha-beta-depleted transplantation in children. Preparation of the TCRbeta library was carried out with unique molecular identifiers. TCRdb recomputed calls from the PCR reads with MiXCR, one row per CDR3 protein. The sample consists of around 400,000 distinct CDR3 sequences, 11% of them appearing once. The sample here was PBMCs from the stem cell graft donor, taken from the stem cell graft. These TCRs come from a human donor who donated a stem cell graft to a child with acute myeloid leukemia.

This clonotype was seen a handful of times. V is TRBV29-1 and J is TRBJ2-7; D remains ambiguous. The CDR3 contains 12 residues. Germline CDR1 and CDR2: SQVTM and ANQGSEA. V lost 4 bases and J 2 bases, leaving 9 bases between the germline ends. CDR3 sequence reads: CSVGVGTYEQYF. The CDR3 DNA follows: TGCAGCGTTGGGGTTGGGACCTACGAGCAGTACTTC.

V gene TRBV3-1 combines with J gene TRBJ2-4, with 10 bases identical to TRBD1. Losses at the gene ends were 2 bases for V and 5 bases for J; bases not matched to a gene: 3. Germline CDR1 LGHDT, CDR2 YNNKEL (reference sequence). CDR3 size: 15 residues. CDR3 region: CASSQPGTGENIQYF. Here the CDR3 DNA reads TGTGCCAGCAGCCAACCGGGGACAGGGGAAAACATTCAGTACTTC.

This clonotype has a count of ten or more. V gene TRBV20-1 combines with J gene TRBJ2-3; 8 nucleotides line up with TRBD2. Germline CDR1 DFQATT, CDR2 SNEGSKA (reference sequence). The V and J ends lost 3 bases and 1 base, in that order; junction bases with no gene match: 6. CDR3 length equals 15 residues. Here the CDR3 DNA reads TGCAGTGCTAGGATTTATAGCGGGGGCACAGATACGCAGTATTTT. Protein product: CSARIYSGGTDTQYF.

This chain links TRBV7-9 with TRBJ2-1; 8 bases are a match to TRBD2. The germline CDR1 and CDR2 sequences are SEHNR and FQNEAQ (reference sequence). CDR3 size: 16 residues. The trim removed 3 bases at V and 10 bases at J, leaving 14 bases unmatched. The CDR3 reads CASSFQAGAQKWEQFF. CDR3 bases: TGTGCCAGCAGCTTCCAAGCGGGGGCCCAAAAGTGGGAGCAGTTCTTC.

This clonotype was counted many times. V is TRBV4-3 and J is TRBJ1-2; 7 bases match TRBD1. The CDR3 contains 15 residues. Unmatched junction bases numbered 15, after V lost 0 bases and J lost 14 bases. CDR1 is LGHNA, CDR2 YSLEER, per germline. In DNA, the CDR3 is TGCGCCAGCAGCCAAGATTCGAGGGGGCACCTCCTTTTGACCTTC. Amino acids: CASSQDSRGHLLLTF.

This clonotype was seen only a few times. The chain recombines TRBV5-1 with TRBJ2-2, with D maybe TRBD2 (6 bases). This CDR3 spans 16 amino acids. CDR1 and CDR2 (germline): SGHRS, YFSETQ. V was shortened by 3 bases and J by 0 bases, with 12 bases between the two germline ends. The CDR3 loop is CASSWTGTPNTGELFF. CDR3 bases: TGCGCCAGCAGCTGGACCGGGACTCCGAACACCGGGGAGCTGTTTTTT.